Listed below are T cell receptor beta chains from one sample, sequenced in a study of OX40 agonist ivuxolimab in advanced cancers. Only in-frame clones appear in the TCRdb table, and some are missing; sequencing was by immunoSEQ multiplex PCR. The data contain 65,000 to 80,000 clones, approximately 91% of them seen just once; the ten biggest clones take up around 0.4%. Sequenced here: CD4+ or CD8+ T cells sorted from blood, sampled in a trial of the OX40 agonist ivuxolimab. These receptors were obtained from an adult with an advanced solid tumor such as melanoma, head and neck, liver or kidney cancer. The CDR3 runs from the conserved cysteine through the conserved F or W. A D gene is named only where the DNA matches it firmly. The listing skips clone size in some rows; elsewhere it reads once, few, many or a size class.

d_call j_call clone_size v_call cdr3_aa cdr3_nt
- TRBJ1-1 few TRBV19 CASSIPTSQGNTEAFF TGTGCCAGTAGTATCCCAACAAGTCAGGGGAACACTGAAGCTTTCTTT
- TRBJ2-7 once TRBV7-9 CASSTGTTYEQYF TGTGCCAGCAGCACCGGGACCACCTACGAGCAGTACTTC
TRBD2 TRBJ2-7 - TRBV7-2 CASSLVASGSSEQYF TGTGCCAGCAGCTTAGTGGCTAGCGGGAGCTCCGAGCAGTACTTC
- TRBJ1-2 - TRBV6-5 CASSNLQPGDYGYTF TGTGCCAGCAGTAACCTCCAGCCCGGGGACTATGGCTACACCTTC
TRBD1 TRBJ2-2 - TRBV29-1 CSVARDSTGELFF TGCAGCGTTGCCAGGGACAGCACCGGGGAGCTGTTTTTT
TRBD1 TRBJ1-1 - TRBV6-5 CASSFQGVGVTEAFF TGTGCCAGCAGTTTTCAGGGGGTTGGGGTCACTGAAGCTTTCTTT
- TRBJ1-1 - TRBV7-9 CASSSPGTGTVVGTEAFF TGTGCCAGCAGCTCTCCGGGCACAGGGACGGTGGTGGGCACTGAAGCTTTCTTT
- TRBJ1-2 - TRBV7-2 CASSLQGQDYGYTF TGTGCCAGCAGCTTACAGGGACAAGACTATGGCTACACCTTC
TRBD1 TRBJ2-2 - TRBV6-1 CASTMKGAGTGELFF TGTGCCAGCACTATGAAGGGGGCGGGCACCGGGGAGCTGTTTTTT
- TRBJ2-3 - TRBV5-1 CASSLDPASTDTQYF TGCGCCAGCAGCTTGGATCCGGCCAGCACAGATACGCAGTATTTT
TRBD1 TRBJ2-1 - TRBV7-2 CASSPGTASSYNEQFF TGTGCCAGCAGCCCAGGGACAGCGAGCTCCTACAATGAGCAGTTCTTC
- TRBJ2-5 - TRBV5-1 CASSSRGEGFFETQYF TGCGCCAGCAGTTCCAGGGGGGAAGGCTTTTTCGAGACCCAGTACTTC
- TRBJ2-1 once TRBV11-3 CASSLKKGGASYNEQFF TGTGCCAGCAGCTTAAAAAAGGGGGGCGCCTCCTACAATGAGCAGTTCTTC
- TRBJ1-4 - TRBV7-9 CASSLKWATTNEKLFF TGTGCCAGCAGCTTAAAATGGGCAACAACTAATGAAAAACTGTTTTTT
- TRBJ2-4 - TRBV19 CASSIGGGKAGSKNIQYF TGTGCCAGTAGTATAGGAGGGGGCAAAGCGGGGTCCAAAAACATTCAGTACTTC
- TRBJ2-1 once TRBV5-6 CASSLTLTISYNEQFF TGTGCCAGCAGCTTAACTCTCACGATCTCCTACAATGAGCAGTTCTTC
- TRBJ2-5 - TRBV25-1 CASSLVGETQYF TGTGCCAGCAGCCTTGTGGGGGAGACCCAGTACTTC
- TRBJ1-4 - TRBV5-6 CASSSNEKLFF TGTGCCAGCAGCTCAAATGAAAAACTGTTTTTT
- TRBJ2-3 once TRBV6-6 CASTVTPTSGPLQYF TGTGCCAGCACCGTTACCCCGACATCTGGACCCCTGCAGTATTTT
- TRBJ1-5 - TRBV11-3 CAPTGGGRGEQPQHF TGTGCACCTACGGGCGGGGGGAGAGGAGAACAGCCCCAGCATTTT
- TRBJ2-3 - TRBV25-1 CAAAGSTDTQYF TGTGCCGCGGCGGGAAGCACAGATACGCAGTATTTT
TRBD2 TRBJ2-7 - TRBV25-1 CASRRLGGRWYF TGTGCCAGCAGACGATTAGGCGGGAGGTGGTACTTC
- TRBJ2-7 - TRBV10-3 CAISGYSYEQYF TGTGCCATCAGTGGGTATTCCTACGAGCAGTACTTC
- TRBJ2-7 - TRBV7-9 CASSETRDSEQYF TGTGCCAGCAGCGAAACAAGGGACTCCGAGCAGTACTTC
TRBD2 TRBJ2-1 - TRBV5-5 CASTIAGGSYNEQFF TGTGCCAGCACCATAGCGGGGGGCTCCTACAATGAGCAGTTCTTC
- TRBJ2-5 - TRBV6-6 CASNGWGSKETQYF TGTGCCAGCAACGGATGGGGAAGTAAAGAGACCCAGTACTTC
TRBD2 TRBJ2-1 - TRBV6-1 CASSLTSGGHNEQFF TGTGCCAGCAGTTTGACTAGCGGGGGTCACAATGAGCAGTTCTTC
- TRBJ1-5 - TRBV19 CASSKGWGGLPQHF TGTGCCAGTAGTAAAGGGTGGGGAGGGTTACCCCAGCATTTT
- TRBJ1-2 - TRBV5-4 CASSSDPGRFGYTF TGTGCCAGCAGCTCGGACCCCGGGCGGTTTGGCTACACCTTC